This TCR beta chain emerged from a study of yellow fever vaccine responses in identical twins. The study, taken as a whole, reports: Twins' T cell vaccine responses reportedly looked partly convergent, partly personalized.

Using its own MiXCR run on the RT-PCR reads, TCRdb lists one record per CDR3 protein. The profile shows about 19,000 distinct CDR3 sequences, approximately 60% of them singletons. As for this clonotype: Its target is unknown.

The sample was T cells from blood (PBMCs), unsorted or a sorted subset (not recorded which), taken before or after yellow fever vaccination (not recorded which). The receptor comes from a woman aged 18-29 years who received the yellow fever vaccine.

CDR3 in DNA: TGTGCCAGCAGAATCAGGGAGGTCGGCACTGAAGCTTTCTTT. This sequence encodes CASRIREVGTEAFF. V usage is TRBV12-3 or TRBV12-4 and J usage is TRBJ1-1; D might be TRBD1 (5 bases). This CDR3 has 14 amino acids. Trimming removed 6 bases at V and 4 bases at J, with 15 bases between.